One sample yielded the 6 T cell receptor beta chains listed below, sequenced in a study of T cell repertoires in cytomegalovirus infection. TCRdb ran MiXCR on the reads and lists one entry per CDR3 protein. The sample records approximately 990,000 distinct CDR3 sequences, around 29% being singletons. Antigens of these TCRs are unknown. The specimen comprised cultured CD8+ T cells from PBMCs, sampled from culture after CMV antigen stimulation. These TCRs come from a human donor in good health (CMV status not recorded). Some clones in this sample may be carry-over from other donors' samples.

This CDR3 is CASSPQTGGEQYF. Written as DNA, the CDR3 is TGTGCCAGCAGCCCTCAGACAGGGGGCGAGCAGTACTTC. The chain employs TRBV7-2 and TRBJ2-7; 9 bases align to TRBD1. Germline V gene data show CDR1 as SGHTA and CDR2 as FQGNSA. The CDR3 contains 13 residues. The J segment lost 6 bases and the V segment lost 5 bases, leaving 5 bases of the junction unmatched.

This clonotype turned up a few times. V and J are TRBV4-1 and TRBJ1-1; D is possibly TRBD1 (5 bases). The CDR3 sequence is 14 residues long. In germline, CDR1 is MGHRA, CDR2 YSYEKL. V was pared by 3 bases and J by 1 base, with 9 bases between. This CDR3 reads CASSHATENTEAFF. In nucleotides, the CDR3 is TGCGCCAGCAGCCACGCGACAGAGAACACTGAAGCTTTCTTT.

DNA for the CDR3: TGTGCCAGCAGCCAAGATCCCCCAAGGACTAGCGGGGGCCCTGGGACCGGGGAGCTGTTTTTT. This sequence encodes CASSQDPPRTSGGPGTGELFF. The V and J genes are TRBV4-2 and TRBJ2-2; 13 nucleotides align to TRBD2. V shed 0 bases and J 5 bases; nucleotides not matched to a gene: 15. This CDR3 comprises 21 residues. Germline CDR1 reads LGHNA; CDR2 reads YNFKEQ.

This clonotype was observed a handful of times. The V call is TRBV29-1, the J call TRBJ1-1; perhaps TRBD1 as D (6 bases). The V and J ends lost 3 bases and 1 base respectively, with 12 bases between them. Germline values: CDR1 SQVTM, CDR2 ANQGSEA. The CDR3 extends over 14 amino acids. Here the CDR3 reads CSVDPGARNTEAFF. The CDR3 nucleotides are TGCAGCGTTGACCCGGGGGCGAGGAACACTGAAGCTTTCTTT.

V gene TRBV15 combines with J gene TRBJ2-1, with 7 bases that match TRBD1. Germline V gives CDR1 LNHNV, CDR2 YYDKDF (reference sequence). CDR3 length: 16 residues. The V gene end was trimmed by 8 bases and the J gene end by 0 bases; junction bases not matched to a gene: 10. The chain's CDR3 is CATSSPGQSSYNEQFF. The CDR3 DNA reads TGTGCCACCTCTTCACCGGGACAGAGCTCCTACAATGAGCAGTTCTTC.

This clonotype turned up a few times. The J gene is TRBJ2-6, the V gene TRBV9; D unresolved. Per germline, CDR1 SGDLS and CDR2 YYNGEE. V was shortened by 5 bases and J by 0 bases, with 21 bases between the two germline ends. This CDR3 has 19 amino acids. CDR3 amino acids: CASSTSRALSPSGANVLTF. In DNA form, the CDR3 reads TGTGCCAGCAGTACCAGTAGGGCCCTATCCCCCTCTGGGGCCAACGTCCTGACTTTC.